The T cell receptor (beta chain) described here comes from a study of early T cells in non-severe SARS-CoV-2 infection. Trimming pared 2 bases from V and 3 bases from J, leaving 20 bases between. The CDR3 totals 18 residues. Germline V gene sequence: CDR1 MNHNS, CDR2 SASEGT. Researchers attached unique molecular identifiers to individual cDNA molecules. In TCRdb, the 5' RACE reads were re-called with MiXCR into one record per CDR3 protein. The table records around 40,000 distinct CDR3 sequences, about 6.3% of them present only once. This clonotype was counted a few times. V usage is TRBV6-1 and J usage is TRBJ2-1; D ambiguous. The material sequenced was whole blood. This sequence was found in an adult who was a healthcare worker with PCR-confirmed SARS-CoV-2 infection or an uninfected control (not recorded which). CDR3 nucleotides: TGTGCCAGCAGTGAAATAATCCCTGTCACGAAGGTCTACAATGAGCAGTTCTTC. Amino acids: CASSEIIPVTKVYNEQFF.